This T cell receptor (beta chain) derives from a study of blood T cells in healthy people across ages. With a J-beta primer mix and a sample-barcoded 5' primer, a second PCR ran about 7 to 12 cycles. TCRdb ran MiXCR on the 5' RACE reads and lists one entry per CDR3 protein. The sample carries hundreds of thousands of distinct CDR3 sequences, 35% to 50% recorded once. Germline V gene lookup returns CDR1 SGHTA and CDR2 FQGNSA. This CDR3 region has 15 residues. Germline trimming cut 4 bases from V and 4 bases from J; bases unmatched to any gene: 9. The sequence derives from a man older than 75 in good health. Sequencing was performed on blood. The chain employs TRBV7-2 and TRBJ1-2, with TRBD1 identical over 7 bases. The CDR3 reads CASSSTNRGGYGYTF. The DNA of the CDR3 is TGTGCCAGCAGCTCAACCAACAGGGGCGGCTATGGCTACACCTTC. The full variable domain, in which reference TRBV7-2 and TRBJ1-2 provide the parts outside the CDR3, is GAGVSQSPSNKVTEKGKDVELRCDPISGHTALYWYRQSLGQGLEFLIYFQGNSAPDKSGLPSDRFSAERTGGSVSTLTIQRTQQEDSAVYLCASSSTNRGGYGYTFGSGTRLTVV.